This T cell receptor (beta chain) was recorded in a study of blood T cell repertoires in COVID-19. Trimming shortened V by 3 bases and J by 6 bases, and 8 bases separated the two germline ends. This CDR3 is built from 12 residues. CDR1 and CDR2 from the germline V gene are MDHEN and SYDVKM. TCRdb keeps only in-frame clones here, not all; method: immunoSEQ multiplex PCR. The sample carries tens of thousands of clones, over 75% recorded once. This rearrangement joins TRBV28 to TRBJ1-2, with D maybe TRBD1 (5 bases). The TCR sequence derives from a woman in her sixties or seventies with acute or convalescent COVID-19. The sample taken for sequencing was peripheral blood. The CDR3 loop is CASSLLTDGYTF. CDR3 DNA: TGTGCCAGCAGTTTGCTGACAGATGGCTACACCTTC.